A single sample is the source of the 27 T cell receptor beta chains below, sequenced in a study of blood T cell repertoires in COVID-19. Generated by immunoSEQ multiplex PCR, the TCRdb table keeps only in-frame clones and is missing some. The sample yields about 300,000 clones, roughly 86% seen once. Sequencing was carried out using peripheral blood. The receptors were sampled from a man between 65 and 85 years old with acute or convalescent COVID-19.

The chain is built from TRBV5-1 and TRBJ1-1; 7 positions match TRBD1. Germline-derived CDR1 and CDR2 are SGHRS and YFSETQ. Trimming at V came to 2 bases and at J to 5 bases, leaving 9 bases not matched to a gene. This CDR3 is built from 15 residues. The chain's CDR3 is CASSLGQLTGTEAFF. CDR3 nucleotides: TGCGCCAGCAGCTTAGGGCAGTTGACAGGGACTGAAGCTTTCTTT.

The chain has TRBV18 and TRBJ2-1; 11 positions agree with TRBD2. CDR1 is KGHSH, CDR2 LQKENI, per germline. The CDR3 contains 15 residues. J lost 9 bases, V lost 1 base, and 5 bases had no gene match. The CDR3 sequence is CASSPLAGGPFEQFF. The CDR3 DNA is TGTGCCAGCTCACCACTAGCGGGGGGGCCGTTTGAGCAGTTCTTC.

The gene calls are TRBV5-4 and TRBJ2-3; 10 bases align to TRBD2. The germline CDR1 and CDR2 sequences are SGHNT and YYREEE (reference sequence). Losses at the gene ends were 4 bases for V and 2 bases for J; bases not matched to a gene: 13. This CDR3 is 18 amino acids long. The CDR3 DNA sequence: TGTGCCAGCAGCCTCCGGTTCACAGCGGGAGGGCTCACAGATACGCAGTATTTT. As protein: CASSLRFTAGGLTDTQYF.

This clone appeared a few times. J is TRBJ1-5 and V is TRBV19; a possible D gene is TRBD1 (6 bases). Trimming pared 6 bases from V and 5 bases from J, leaving 11 bases between. The CDR3 is 13 amino acids. The germline V gene encodes CDR1 LNHDA and CDR2 SQIVND (reference sequence). The CDR3 protein is CASRGGLYQPQHF. CDR3 nucleotides: TGTGCCAGTAGGGGGGGGCTATATCAGCCCCAGCATTTT.

The CDR3 sequence: CASSGRTQGNTEAFF. The CDR3 DNA reads TGTGCCAGCAGCGGGAGAACTCAAGGGAACACTGAAGCTTTCTTT. The chain links TRBV7-9 to TRBJ1-1, with D unresolved. CDR1 SEHNR and CDR2 FQNEAQ come from the germline V gene (reference sequence). The CDR3 extends over 15 amino acids. V was pared by 5 bases and J by 1 base, with 14 bases between.

In the case of this clone: Additional DNA sequences in this sample encode the identical CDR3. CDR3 in DNA: TGTGCCAGCAGTTACTCGACAGCGGGAAACACCATATATTTT. As protein: CASSYSTAGNTIYF. The genes are TRBV6-5 and TRBJ1-3, with D perhaps TRBD1 (5 bases). The CDR3 is 14 amino acids. From germline, CDR1 is MNHEY and CDR2 SVGAGI. Trimming removed 0 bases at V and 4 bases at J, with 7 bases between.

The V gene is TRBV11-2, the J gene TRBJ1-2; possibly TRBD1 for D (6 bases). CDR1 is SGHAT and CDR2 is FQNNGV in the germline V gene. Trimming pared 3 bases from V and 7 bases from J, leaving 12 bases between. This CDR3 comprises 13 residues. For the CDR3, the DNA is TGTGCCAGCAGCTTGGGGGGGCGGAGTGGCTACACCTTC. Protein product: CASSLGGRSGYTF.

This clone came up once. CDR3 protein: CASRTAGGSADTQYF. The CDR3 nucleotides are TGCGCCAGCAGAACAGCGGGGGGGTCGGCAGATACGCAGTATTTT. The chain uses TRBV10-2 and TRBJ2-3; 10 positions match TRBD2. The CDR3 has 15 amino acids. Germline CDR1 is WSHSY and CDR2 is SAAADI. V was clipped by 6 bases and J by 4 bases; unmatched bases: 7.

The V call is TRBV29-1, the J call TRBJ2-5; TRBD1 matches 9 bases. The junction had 11 bases not matched to a gene; V was cut back by 6 bases and J by 3 bases. Per the germline V gene, CDR1 is SQVTM and CDR2 is ANQGSEA. The CDR3 is 15 amino acids. The CDR3 coding sequence is TGCAGCGTCCGCCTCCTCGGGACAGGGAAAGAGACCCAGTACTTC. Protein: CSVRLLGTGKETQYF. Combining the CDR3 with reference TRBV29-1 and TRBJ2-5 gives the whole variable domain SAVISQKPSRDICQRGTSLTIQCQVDSQVTMMFWYRQQPGQSLTLIATANQGSEATYESGFVIDKFPISRPNLTFSTLTVSNMSPEDSSIYLCSVRLLGTGKETQYFGPGTRLLVL.

The chain is built from TRBV5-6 and TRBJ1-2; no firm D call. With 7 bases removed from V and 2 bases from J, the gap between germline ends came to 9 bases. Germline V gene lookup returns CDR1 SGHDT and CDR2 YYEEEE. The CDR3 is 12 residues long. CDR3 bases: TGTGCCAGCGGCACACCGAACTATGGCTACACCTTC. It is translated as CASGTPNYGYTF.

The chain combines TRBV14 with TRBJ1-6; no definite D call. Germline values: CDR1 SGHDN, CDR2 FVKESK. The CDR3 runs to 12 residues. The V end was cut by 2 bases, the J end by 13 bases, with 9 bases between. CDR3 residues: CASSQWQTPLHF. The CDR3 DNA is TGTGCCAGCAGCCAATGGCAAACGCCCCTCCACTTT.

V and J are TRBV10-3 and TRBJ1-1; maybe TRBD1 (5 bases). Per the germline V gene, CDR1 is ENHRY and CDR2 is SYGVKD. Trimming shortened V by 0 bases and J by 2 bases, and 13 bases separated the two germline ends. CDR3 length: 16 amino acids. In DNA form, the CDR3 reads TGTGCCATCAGTGAGTCTTTGGCAGGGCGCAACACTGAAGCTTTCTTT. Protein: CAISESLAGRNTEAFF.

A single count supports this clone. This chain uses TRBV28 with TRBJ1-2, with 8 bases matching TRBD1. Losses at the gene ends were 5 bases for V and 4 bases for J; bases not matched to a gene: 6. Germline V lookup: CDR1 MDHEN, CDR2 SYDVKM. The CDR3 runs to 14 residues. Here the CDR3 DNA reads TGTGCCAGCAGTCTAGGGACAGGACCCTATGGCTACACCTTC. This encodes CASSLGTGPYGYTF.

Details on this clone: The same CDR3 can be traced to other DNA sequences in this sample. The rearrangement uses TRBV7-2 and TRBJ1-6; D gene uncertain. CDR3 length: 13 amino acids. From germline, CDR1 is SGHTA and CDR2 FQGNSA. The ends were cut back, 2 bases at V and 7 bases at J, with 6 bases in the middle. Here the CDR3 DNA reads TGTGCCAGCAGCTTATTGGCAAATTCACCCCTCCACTTT. Translated: CASSLLANSPLHF.

The chain links TRBV18 to TRBJ2-3; a possible D gene is TRBD1 (6 bases). With 3 bases removed from V and 5 bases from J, the gap between germline ends came to 21 bases. Germline CDR1 is KGHSH and CDR2 is LQKENI. This CDR3 spans 17 amino acids. As DNA, the CDR3 is TGTGCCAGCTCACCGAATACCCAGGGGAGTGGCGGAGATACGCAGTATTTT. Its protein is CASSPNTQGSGGDTQYF.

Remarks on this clone: Other DNA sequences in this sample translate to the same CDR3. The chain is built from TRBV2 and TRBJ2-6; the match to TRBD1 covers 7 bases. The CDR3 runs 15 residues. After removal of 2 bases from V and 4 bases from J, the junction contained 2 bases not matched to a gene. Germline CDR1 and CDR2: SNHLY and FYNNEI. The CDR3 region has the DNA TGTGCCAGCAGTGAAACAGGGGCAGGGGCCAACGTCCTGACTTTC. Translated: CASSETGAGANVLTF.

The J gene is TRBJ1-5, the V gene TRBV29-1; D is perhaps TRBD1 (5 bases). V was cut by 7 bases and J by 0 bases, with 10 bases left in between. The CDR3 is 13 amino acids. Germline CDR1 SQVTM, CDR2 ANQGSEA. CDR3: CSASGNSNQPQHF. The CDR3 coding sequence is TGCAGCGCCTCAGGGAATAGCAATCAGCCCCAGCATTTT.

This chain joins TRBV7-2 and TRBJ1-5; D remains unclear. The CDR3 totals 12 residues. Germline values: CDR1 SGHTA, CDR2 FQGNSA. The V end lost 5 bases, the J end lost 4 bases, and 6 bases lay between the germline ends. DNA for the CDR3: TGTGCCAGCAGCCCCCCTAATCAGCCCCAGCATTTT. Protein sequence: CASSPPNQPQHF. Drawing the rest from reference TRBV7-2 and TRBJ1-5, the complete variable domain is GAGVSQSPSNKVTEKGKDVELRCDPISGHTALYWYRQSLGQGLEFLIYFQGNSAPDKSGLPSDRFSAERTGGSVSTLTIQRTQQEDSAVYLCASSPPNQPQHFGDGTRLSIL.

The CDR3 DNA is TGCGCCAGCAGCCAAGAGGGGGGACTAGCGGCCAATGAGCAGTTCTTC. It translates to CASSQEGGLAANEQFF. The gene calls are TRBV4-3 and TRBJ2-1; TRBD2 matches at 11 bases. From germline, CDR1 is LGHNA and CDR2 YSLEER. The CDR3 runs to 16 residues. With V trimmed by 0 bases and J by 6 bases, 4 bases remained unmatched.

Details on this clone: This sample includes further DNA sequences coding for the same CDR3. V and J are TRBV28 and TRBJ1-1; no clear D. From germline, CDR1 is MDHEN and CDR2 SYDVKM. The CDR3 covers 13 residues. V was pared by 3 bases and J by 0 bases, with 5 bases between. Here the CDR3 DNA reads TGTGCCAGCAGTTTTCGGGTGAACACTGAAGCTTTCTTT. This sequence encodes CASSFRVNTEAFF.

This clone has just one count. This chain uses TRBV6-2 or TRBV6-3 with TRBJ2-4; a weak D match, TRBD1 (5 bases). Trimming pared 2 bases from V and 2 bases from J, leaving 10 bases between. There are 15 residues in the CDR3. The V gene's germline CDR1 is MNHEY and CDR2 SVGEGT. The CDR3 loop reads CASSYPQGSKNIQYF. The CDR3 DNA follows: TGTGCCAGCAGTTACCCGCAGGGTTCCAAAAACATTCAGTACTTC.

About this clone: Other DNA sequences within the sample encode an identical CDR3. The V call is TRBV7-6, the J call TRBJ2-3, with 12 bases matching TRBD2. V lost 4 bases to trimming and J lost 3 bases; unmatched junction nucleotides: 2. The CDR3 length is 15 residues. CDR1 and CDR2 from the germline V gene are SGHVS and FNYEAQ. The CDR3 coding sequence is TGTGCCAGCAGCTCGACTAGCGGGAGAACAGATACGCAGTATTTT. Its protein product is CASSSTSGRTDTQYF.

This clone was detected only a few times. The V and J genes are TRBV18 and TRBJ2-3; 7 bases line up with TRBD2. Germline trimming cut 1 base from V and 0 bases from J; bases unmatched to any gene: 4. CDR3 size: 16 residues. Germline V CDR1 and CDR2: KGHSH, LQKENI. CDR3 nucleotides: TGTGCCAGCTCACCACAATACGGGAGGAGCACAGATACGCAGTATTTT. As protein: CASSPQYGRSTDTQYF.

This clone has more than one count but fewer than ten. This chain connects TRBV27 to TRBJ1-2; D is possibly TRBD1 (5 bases). V was pared by 2 bases and J by 4 bases, with 11 bases between. This CDR3 has 14 amino acids. The germline gives CDR1 MNHEY, CDR2 SMNVEV (reference sequence). CDR3 residues: CASSLGGYPYGYTF. The CDR3 DNA reads TGTGCCAGCAGTTTAGGGGGGTACCCCTATGGCTACACCTTC.

This rearrangement joins TRBV4-2 to TRBJ2-3; 8 bases match TRBD2. CDR1 and CDR2 from the germline V gene are LGHNA and YNFKEQ. The junction had 4 bases not matched to a gene; V was cut back by 3 bases and J by 5 bases. There are 14 residues in the CDR3. In nucleotides, the CDR3 is TGTGCCAGCAGCCAGGGACTAGTACAAGATACGCAGTATTTT. Translation: CASSQGLVQDTQYF.

V is TRBV29-1 and J is TRBJ1-2; no clear D. Trimming pared 3 bases from V and 13 bases from J, leaving 21 bases between. Per germline, CDR1 SQVTM and CDR2 ANQGSEA. The CDR3 spans 13 residues. CDR3 residues: CSVEAAAAFSSTF. CDR3 nucleotides: TGCAGCGTTGAGGCGGCGGCGGCCTTTTCGTCCACCTTC. Full variable domain (rest looked up from reference TRBV29-1 and TRBJ1-2): SAVISQKPSRDICQRGTSLTIQCQVDSQVTMMFWYRQQPGQSLTLIATANQGSEATYESGFVIDKFPISRPNLTFSTLTVSNMSPEDSSIYLCSVEAAAAFSSTFGSGTRLTVV.

This chain joins TRBV5-1 and TRBJ2-2; 7 bases are a match to TRBD2. Germline CDR1 SGHRS, CDR2 YFSETQ. With V trimmed by 4 bases and J by 4 bases, 7 bases remained unmatched. This CDR3 region has 15 residues. CDR3 amino acids: CASSPGASGTGELFF. In nucleotides, the CDR3 is TGCGCCAGCAGCCCGGGAGCTAGCGGCACCGGGGAGCTGTTTTTT. The variable domain in full, with the rest retrieved from reference TRBV5-1 and TRBJ2-2, is KAGVTQTPRYLIKTRGQQVTLSCSPISGHRSVSWYQQTPGQGLQFLFEYFSETQRNKGNFPGRFSGRQFSNSRSEMNVSTLELGDSALYLCASSPGASGTGELFFGEGSRLTVL.